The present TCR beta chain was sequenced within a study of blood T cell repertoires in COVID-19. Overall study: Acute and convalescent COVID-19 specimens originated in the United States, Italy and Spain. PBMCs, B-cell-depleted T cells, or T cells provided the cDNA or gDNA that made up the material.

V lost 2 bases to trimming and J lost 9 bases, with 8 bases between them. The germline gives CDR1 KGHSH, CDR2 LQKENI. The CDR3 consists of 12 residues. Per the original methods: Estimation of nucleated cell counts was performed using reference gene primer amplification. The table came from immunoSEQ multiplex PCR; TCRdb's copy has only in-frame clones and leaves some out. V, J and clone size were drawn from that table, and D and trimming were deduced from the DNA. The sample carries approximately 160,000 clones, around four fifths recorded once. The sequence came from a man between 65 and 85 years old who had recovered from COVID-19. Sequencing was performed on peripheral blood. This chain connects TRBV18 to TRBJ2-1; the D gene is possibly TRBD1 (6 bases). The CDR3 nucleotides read TGTGCCAGCTCACCATCAGGGGCTGAGCAGTTCTTC. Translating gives CASSPSGAEQFF.